The rows below give T cell receptor beta chains drawn from one sample of a study of T cells in tumors after PD-1 blockade. The data were produced by immunoSEQ multiplex PCR, yet TCRdb's version contains in-frame clones alone and is incomplete. Seen here are more than 14,000 clones, approximately 80% observed once, and the top ten hold 20% to 25%. The starting material was PBMCs, obtained after anti-PD-1 treatment. Receptors were obtained from a human donor with basal cell carcinoma. CDR3s include the opening cysteine and the closing phenylalanine or tryptophan. The D gene is left open where the match is weak. Clone size is given for some rows only: seen once, a few or many times, or a class if the clone is expanded.

J	size	D	V	CDR3	DNA
TRBJ2-1	few	TRBD1	TRBV20-1	CSASTDRGEKNNEQFF	TGCAGTGCTAGTACGGACAGGGGTGAGAAAAATAATGAGCAGTTCTTC
TRBJ1-2	.	.	TRBV7-2	CASSLAVSWGYTF	TGTGCCAGCAGCTTAGCGGTCAGTTGGGGCTACACCTTC
TRBJ1-2	.	.	TRBV5-1	CASSPGWSGSIYGYTF	TGCGCCAGCAGCCCGGGGTGGTCAGGGTCAATCTATGGCTACACCTTC
TRBJ2-3	medium-sized	.	TRBV7-2	CASSLNPLATDTQYF	TGTGCCAGCAGCTTAAACCCCCTAGCGACAGATACGCAGTATTTT
TRBJ1-1	.	.	TRBV27	CASSLYSGTTEAFF	TGTGCCAGCAGTTTATATTCGGGGACAACTGAAGCTTTCTTT
TRBJ2-7	.	TRBD1	TRBV18	CASSAGTGTYEQYF	TGTGCCAGCTCCGCCGGGACAGGGACCTACGAGCAGTACTTC
TRBJ1-1	.	.	TRBV18	CASSASSKTAEAFF	TGTGCCAGCTCAGCCTCCTCAAAGACAGCTGAAGCTTTCTTT
TRBJ1-3	.	TRBD1	TRBV6-5	CASSPDRENTIYF	TGTGCCAGCAGCCCCGACAGGGAGAACACCATATATTTT
TRBJ2-5	.	.	TRBV9	CASSGGYQETQYF	TGTGCCAGCAGCGGAGGGTACCAAGAGACCCAGTACTTC
TRBJ2-5	.	TRBD1	TRBV4-1	CASSQDGGQGKTQYF	TGCGCCAGCAGCCAAGATGGGGGACAGGGCAAGACCCAGTACTTC
TRBJ2-1	.	TRBD2	TRBV6-5	CASSRLAGYNEQFF	TGTGCCAGCTCGAGACTAGCGGGTTACAATGAGCAGTTCTTC
TRBJ1-2	.	TRBD1	TRBV5-1	CASSVGDRGPTTF	TGCGCCAGCAGCGTTGGGGACAGGGGGCCTACCACCTTC
TRBJ1-5	.	TRBD1	TRBV18	CASSDRGEQPQHF	TGTGCCAGCTCCGACAGGGGTGAACAGCCCCAGCATTTT
TRBJ2-5	.	.	TRBV4-3	CASSQETGLGETQYF	TGCGCCAGCAGCCAAGAGACAGGACTAGGGGAGACCCAGTACTTC
TRBJ1-2	.	TRBD1	TRBV7-2	CASSTSRQGVDGYTF	TGTGCCAGCAGCACCAGTAGACAGGGGGTAGATGGCTACACCTTC
TRBJ2-5	few	TRBD1	TRBV9	CASSVGQGVQETQYF	TGTGCCAGCAGCGTAGGTCAGGGGGTCCAAGAGACCCAGTACTTC
TRBJ2-2	.	.	TRBV29-1	CSAYRDPGELFF	TGCAGCGCCTACAGGGACCCCGGGGAGCTGTTTTTT
TRBJ2-7	.	TRBD2	TRBV10-3	CAISERGDSYEQYF	TGTGCCATCAGTGAGCGGGGGGACTCCTACGAGCAGTACTTC
TRBJ2-5	.	TRBD2	TRBV7-9	CASDPGLAGVETQYF	TGTGCCAGCGATCCGGGACTAGCGGGAGTGGAGACCCAGTACTTC
TRBJ2-1	.	TRBD2	TRBV27	CASAGTSGVSDEQFF	TGTGCCAGCGCCGGGACTAGCGGGGTATCTGATGAGCAGTTCTTC
TRBJ2-6	medium-sized	.	TRBV6-5	CATETQGDGANVLTF	TGTGCCACCGAAACCCAGGGAGATGGGGCCAACGTCCTGACTTTC